The 22 T cell receptor beta chains presented below share a single source sample, sequenced in a study of cytomegalovirus exposure and HLA in healthy donors. It was with 60 Vbeta and 13 Jbeta primers that the PCR ran. Repertoires were generated with immunoSEQ multiplex PCR, while TCRdb's copy carries only in-frame clones and drops some. The data contain roughly 100,000 clones, 76% of them singletons. The sample comprised PBMCs. These receptors were obtained from a man in his forties in good health and CMV-seropositive.

The chain carries TRBV4-3 and TRBJ1-3; a weak D match, TRBD1 (5 bases). The CDR3 has 17 residues. V lost 2 bases, J lost 2 bases, and 16 bases lay in between. The germline V gene encodes CDR1 LGHNA and CDR2 YSLEER. In DNA form, the CDR3 reads TGCGCCAGCAGCCAACATTCACAACAGGAGCCTGGAAACACCATATATTTT. The encoded protein is CASSQHSQQEPGNTIYF.

The chain uses TRBV2 and TRBJ2-5; maybe TRBD1 (6 bases). This CDR3 comprises 13 residues. The V end was cut by 6 bases, the J end by 2 bases, with 10 bases between. Germline assignment: CDR1 SNHLY and CDR2 FYNNEI. In DNA, the CDR3 is TGTGCCAGCAGCGGACAGCAACAAGAGACCCAGTACTTC. It encodes CASSGQQQETQYF.

The genes are TRBV4-3 and TRBJ2-3, with 7 bases matching TRBD1. Germline CDR1 is LGHNA and CDR2 is YSLEER. The CDR3 covers 16 residues. The V segment lost 1 base and the J segment 3 bases; nucleotides outside the gene matches: 7. DNA of the CDR3: TGCGCCAGCAGCCAAGGGGCGGCAGGGGGAACAGATACGCAGTATTTT. This encodes CASSQGAAGGTDTQYF.

The chain combines TRBV9 with TRBJ2-7, with 7 bases identical to TRBD1. V was clipped by 0 bases and J by 0 bases; unmatched bases: 0. Per germline, CDR1 SGDLS and CDR2 YYNGEE. The CDR3 consists of 14 residues. The CDR3 spells CASSVGDSSYEQYF. The CDR3 DNA reads as TGTGCCAGCAGCGTAGGGGACAGCTCCTACGAGCAGTACTTC.

This chain connects TRBV11-1 to TRBJ2-2, with a tentative D call TRBD2 (6 bases). This CDR3 has 14 residues. Germline CDR1 SGHAT, CDR2 FQDESV (reference sequence). The CDR3: CASRPGRLTGELFF. The DNA of the CDR3 is TGTGCGAGTCGCCCGGGGAGGTTGACCGGGGAGCTGTTTTTT.

The chain links TRBV7-9 to TRBJ2-5; 12 bases match TRBD1. This CDR3 comprises 17 residues. Germline values: CDR1 SEHNR, CDR2 FQNEAQ (reference sequence). J was trimmed by 5 bases and V by 2 bases; bases with no gene match: 9. Written as DNA, the CDR3 is TGTGCCAGCAGCTTACGTCCGGGACAGGGGGCCGGGGAGACCCAGTACTTC. This sequence encodes CASSLRPGQGAGETQYF.

The chain is built from TRBV21-1 and TRBJ2-3; the listed D gene, TRBD2, was not tested against the DNA. TRBV21-1 is designated a pseudogene. The CDR3 is made up of 21 amino acids. For the CDR3, the DNA is TGTGCCAGCAGCAAAGCTCTCGGACTAGCGGGATTCAAAAGGGGGACAGATACGCAGTATTTT. Encoded protein: CASSKALGLAGFKRGTDTQYF.

The chain links TRBV11-2 to TRBJ1-2; possibly TRBD1 for D (5 bases). This CDR3 has 15 residues. Trimming pared 1 base from V and 6 bases from J, leaving 15 bases between. Germline V gene lookup returns CDR1 SGHAT and CDR2 FQNNGV. The CDR3 bases are TGTGCCAGCAGCTTAGCTGGCAGGGAATTAAATGGCTACACCTTC. It codes for CASSLAGRELNGYTF.

The chain joins TRBV4-3 to TRBJ1-1, with D maybe TRBD1 (5 bases). Looked up from germline, CDR1 is LGHNA and CDR2 is YSLEER. Trimming left V 1 base short and J 4 bases short, with 13 bases between. This CDR3 contains 15 residues. The CDR3 sequence is CASSQGWGDGTEAFF. The CDR3, as DNA: TGCGCCAGCAGCCAAGGGTGGGGGGACGGCACTGAAGCTTTCTTT.

Worth noting for this clone: This sample also contains other DNA sequences that code for the same CDR3. The V call is TRBV29-1, the J call TRBJ1-2; TRBD1 aligns across 9 bases. This CDR3 comprises 13 residues. V lost 6 bases, J lost 5 bases, and 7 bases stayed unmatched. Germline V CDR1 and CDR2: SQVTM, ANQGSEA. The CDR3 bases are TGCAGCGTAGCGGACAGGGGAGGGTATGGCTACACCTTC. Translation: CSVADRGGYGYTF.

The rearrangement uses TRBV7-2 and TRBJ2-3, with TRBD2 identical over 12 bases. V lost 1 base, J lost 4 bases, and 3 bases stayed unmatched. CDR3 length equals 16 residues. Germline CDR1 is SGHTA and CDR2 is FQGNSA. The CDR3 nucleotides are TGTGCCAGCAGCTTAGACCTAGCGGGAGGGCCAGATACGCAGTATTTT. This gives the protein CASSLDLAGGPDTQYF. The variable domain in full, with the rest retrieved from reference TRBV7-2 and TRBJ2-3, is GAGVSQSPSNKVTEKGKDVELRCDPISGHTALYWYRQSLGQGLEFLIYFQGNSAPDKSGLPSDRFSAERTGGSVSTLTIQRTQQEDSAVYLCASSLDLAGGPDTQYFGPGTRLTVL.

This clone has only one observation. The chain employs TRBV18 and TRBJ2-7; 8 bases fit TRBD2. This CDR3 is 16 amino acids long. The germline V gene has CDR1 KGHSH and CDR2 LQKENI. Trimming cost V 0 bases and J 5 bases; bases outside gene matches: 9. CDR3 nucleotides: TGTGCCAGCTCACCACCGAGCGGGGGCCTCGGGGACGAGCAGTACTTC. It specifies CASSPPSGGLGDEQYF.

This chain joins TRBV7-8 and TRBJ1-5; D unclear. The germline V gene encodes CDR1 SGHVS and CDR2 FQNEAQ. The CDR3 totals 17 residues. With 5 bases removed from V and 5 bases from J, the gap between germline ends came to 22 bases. For the CDR3, the DNA is TGTGCCAGCAGCCCTCGGTCCCCAACCCTCGGGGATCAGCCCCAGCATTTT. It encodes CASSPRSPTLGDQPQHF.

This clone was seen more than once but under ten times. V and J are TRBV6-1 and TRBJ1-1; no firm D call. V shed 2 bases and J shed 4 bases, with 5 bases lying between them. CDR3 size: 12 residues. Germline values: CDR1 MNHNS, CDR2 SASEGT. The CDR3 loop is CASSELGTEAFF. As DNA, the CDR3 is TGTGCCAGCAGTGAACTCGGCACTGAAGCTTTCTTT.

Concerning this clone: A junction boundary mismatches the germline segment, possibly from a read error. The J gene is TRBJ2-6, the V gene TRBV2; maybe TRBD1 (5 bases). The CDR3 has 16 residues. Germline CDR1 SNHLY, CDR2 FYNNEI. The CDR3 DNA sequence: TGTGCCAGCAGTGAAGCGCAGGTCTCTGGGGCCAACGGCCTGACTTTC. Protein: CASSEAQVSGANGLTF.

The CDR3 reads CASSLSGLSYEQYF. Here the CDR3 DNA reads TGTGCCAGCAGTTTGTCAGGACTATCCTACGAGCAGTACTTC. The chain is built from TRBV27 and TRBJ2-7; a possible D gene is TRBD2 (6 bases). The CDR3 is made up of 14 amino acids. V gave up 3 bases and J gave up 1 base, with 10 bases separating them. Looked up from germline, CDR1 is MNHEY and CDR2 is SMNVEV (reference sequence).

This clone was observed once. V and J are TRBV2 and TRBJ2-6; D call uncertain. V was shortened by 0 bases and J by 0 bases, with 6 bases between the two germline ends. Germline loops: CDR1 SNHLY, CDR2 FYNNEI. This CDR3 contains 16 residues. The CDR3 DNA reads as TGTGCCAGCAGTGAAGCGCAGGTCTCTGGGGCCAACGTCCTGACTTTC. Translating gives CASSEAQVSGANVLTF.

The V and J genes are TRBV19 and TRBJ1-1; TRBD1 aligns across 12 bases. In germline, CDR1 is LNHDA, CDR2 SQIVND (reference sequence). Trimming took 5 bases from V and 0 from J; bases not matched to a gene: 10. The CDR3 runs to 18 residues. Here the CDR3 reads CASSGRDRGRPMNTEAFF. In nucleotides, the CDR3 is TGTGCCAGTAGTGGCCGGGACAGGGGGCGCCCAATGAACACTGAAGCTTTCTTT.

Note on this clone: The identical CDR3 is also encoded by other nucleotide sequences in the sample. J is TRBJ2-5 and V is TRBV19, with D uncertain. Per germline, CDR1 LNHDA and CDR2 SQIVND (reference sequence). V lost 1 base and J lost 5, with 5 bases in between. This CDR3 is built from 12 residues. CDR3 DNA: TGTGCCAGTAGTATAGCCGGGGAGACCCAGTACTTC. This encodes CASSIAGETQYF.

The rearrangement uses TRBV27 and TRBJ2-5, with D possibly being TRBD2 (5 bases). Germline lookup yields CDR1 MNHEY and CDR2 SMNVEV (reference sequence). The CDR3 runs to 14 residues. Trimming removed 2 bases from V and 4 bases from J, with 11 bases in between. In nucleotides, the CDR3 is TGTGCCAGCAGTTTAAGTTCTGCGGGAGAGACCCAGTACTTC. It yields the protein CASSLSSAGETQYF.

V is TRBV7-9 and J is TRBJ2-1; 10 nucleotides line up with TRBD2. This CDR3 spans 15 amino acids. The germline gives CDR1 SEHNR, CDR2 FQNEAQ (reference sequence). The V gene end was trimmed by 3 bases and the J gene end by 8 bases; junction bases not matched to a gene: 7. The CDR3 spells CASSFLAGGLDEQFF. In DNA form, the CDR3 reads TGTGCCAGCAGCTTTTTAGCGGGAGGCCTCGATGAGCAGTTCTTC.

This clone was seen a handful of times. The gene calls are TRBV2 and TRBJ2-7, with unresolved D. Germline values: CDR1 SNHLY, CDR2 FYNNEI. V was cut by 0 bases and J by 2 bases, with 11 bases left in between. This CDR3 has 15 residues. The CDR3 is CASSEARVRTYEQYF. The CDR3 coding sequence is TGTGCCAGCAGTGAAGCGCGTGTCAGGACCTACGAGCAGTACTTC.